A selection of T cell receptor beta chains follows, all from one sample in a study of T cell repertoires in cytomegalovirus infection. MiXCR, applied by TCRdb to the reads, yields one record per CDR3 protein. The sample contains approximately 250,000 distinct CDR3 sequences, approximately 24% of which appear only once. Sequenced input: CD8+ T cells from PBMCs. The receptors were sampled from a human donor in good health (CMV status not recorded). Some clones in this sample may be carry-over from other donors' samples. CDR3s include the opening cysteine and the closing phenylalanine or tryptophan. A D gene is named only where the DNA matches it firmly. Only some rows state a clone size, as once, few, many or a class for expanded clones.

v_call,clone_size,d_call,j_call,cdr3_aa,cdr3_nt
TRBV7-9,many,TRBD1,TRBJ1-1,CASETGMNTEAFF,TGTGCCAGTGAGACAGGGATGAACACTGAAGCTTTCTTT
TRBV7-9,many,.,TRBJ2-7,CASSLSEGAYEQYF,TGTGCCAGCAGCTTATCTGAAGGGGCCTACGAGCAGTACTTC
TRBV20-1,.,.,TRBJ2-7,CSARDRLAHEQYF,TGCAGTGCTAGAGATAGGCTAGCCCACGAGCAGTACTTC
TRBV11-2,few,TRBD1,TRBJ1-1,CASSQGAASTEAFF,TGTGCCAGCAGTCAGGGGGCGGCCTCGACTGAAGCTTTCTTT
TRBV11-2,few,.,TRBJ2-1,CASSSQRGSSYNEQFF,TGTGCCAGCAGCTCCCAACGGGGGAGCTCCTACAATGAGCAGTTCTTC
TRBV20-1,.,TRBD2,TRBJ2-1,CSARPGTSWVDEQFF,TGCAGTGCTCGCCCCGGGACTAGCTGGGTCGATGAGCAGTTCTTC
TRBV24-1,.,TRBD2,TRBJ2-3,CATSDNGLAGDTQYF,TGTGCCACCAGTGACAACGGACTAGCGGGAGATACGCAGTATTTT
TRBV7-9,.,TRBD1,TRBJ2-7,CASRAAGGPSYEQYF,TGTGCCAGCAGAGCAGCAGGGGGACCTTCCTACGAGCAGTACTTC
TRBV7-2,many,.,TRBJ2-1,CASSSSPGIEQFF,TGTGCCAGCAGCTCTTCTCCGGGTATTGAGCAGTTCTTC
TRBV7-2,many,.,TRBJ2-7,CASSLGSVLPYEQYF,TGTGCCAGCAGCTTAGGGTCTGTCCTCCCCTACGAGCAGTACTTC
TRBV27,.,.,TRBJ1-6,CASSLGGTYNSPLHF,TGTGCCAGCAGTTTGGGCGGGACCTATAATTCACCCCTCCACTTT
TRBV7-6,.,.,TRBJ1-1,CASSLVGRGQDTEAFF,TGTGCCAGCAGCTTAGTTGGGAGAGGACAAGACACTGAAGCTTTCTTT
TRBV2,few,.,TRBJ1-5,CASRTWEQPSNF,TGTGCCAGCAGGACCTGGGAGCAGCCCTCGAATTTT
TRBV27,few,TRBD2,TRBJ2-3,CASSLLAGGTNTQYF,TGTGCCAGCAGTTTATTAGCGGGAGGCACGAATACGCAGTATTTT
TRBV5-1,few,.,TRBJ2-7,CARSLSFPPCLLGEQYF,TGCGCCAGGAGCCTTTCCTTCCCCCCCTGCCTGCTGGGTGAGCAGTACTTC
TRBV7-2,many,.,TRBJ1-5,CASSEIAGSRNQPQHF,TGTGCCAGCAGCGAGATTGCGGGTTCGCGCAATCAGCCCCAGCATTTT
TRBV15,few,.,TRBJ2-3,CATSIGSDTDTQYF,TGTGCCACCAGCATAGGGTCGGACACAGATACGCAGTATTTT
TRBV27,.,TRBD2,TRBJ2-5,CASRAGEGGQETQYF,TGTGCCAGCCGAGCCGGGGAGGGAGGTCAAGAGACCCAGTACTTC
TRBV29-1,.,.,TRBJ2-2,CSATGLGGELFF,TGCAGCGCAACAGGGTTGGGCGGGGAGCTGTTTTTT
TRBV5-1,.,.,TRBJ2-2,CASSPGDRSYTGELFF,TGCGCCAGCAGCCCCGGCGACAGGTCCTACACCGGGGAGCTGTTTTTT
TRBV4-1,.,TRBD2,TRBJ2-1,CASSQEAAGGSEQFF,TGCGCCAGCAGCCAAGAAGCAGCGGGGGGCAGTGAGCAGTTCTTC
TRBV7-2,many,.,TRBJ1-1,CASSALQGGATEAFF,TGTGCCAGCAGCGCACTACAAGGGGGTGCCACTGAAGCTTTCTTT
TRBV30,.,TRBD2,TRBJ2-1,CAWSVEYGPGTSYNEQFF,TGTGCCTGGAGTGTAGAATATGGCCCCGGGACTAGCTACAATGAGCAGTTCTTC
TRBV28,many,.,TRBJ2-5,CASSFAGKETQYF,TGTGCCAGCAGTTTCGCGGGGAAGGAGACCCAGTACTTC
TRBV7-9,many,.,TRBJ1-1,CASSPPGAEAFF,TGTGCCAGCAGCCCACCAGGGGCTGAAGCTTTCTTT
TRBV7-1,.,.,TRBJ2-2,CATERGGPNTEELFF,TGTGCCACCGAGAGAGGGGGGCCGAACACCGAGGAGCTGTTTTTT
TRBV7-9,.,.,TRBJ2-2,CASSTRDQPEELFF,TGTGCCAGCAGCACCAGAGACCAGCCCGAGGAGCTGTTTTTT
TRBV5-1,.,.,TRBJ2-5,CASSFRGPEETQYF,TGCGCCAGCAGCTTTAGGGGACCCGAAGAGACCCAGTACTTC
TRBV7-3,once,.,TRBJ2-3,CAGGTDTQYF,TGTGCCGGCGGCACAGATACGCAGTATTTT
TRBV7-8,many,TRBD2,TRBJ2-5,CASSLLAGGLQETQYF,TGTGCCAGCAGCCTACTAGCGGGGGGCCTTCAGGAGACCCAGTACTTC
TRBV7-3,.,TRBD1,TRBJ2-1,CASSLLGQGAYNEQFF,TGTGCCAGCAGCTTACTCGGACAGGGCGCCTACAATGAGCAGTTCTTC
TRBV7-9,.,TRBD2,TRBJ2-7,CASSIGTTSSYEQYF,TGTGCCAGCAGCATCGGGACTACCAGCTCCTACGAGCAGTACTTC
TRBV20-1,.,TRBD2,TRBJ2-3,CSARDFSGGYTDTQYF,TGCAGTGCTAGAGATTTTTCGGGGGGTTACACAGATACGCAGTATTTT
TRBV20-1,.,TRBD1,TRBJ2-4,CSARFGDRVNIQYF,TGCAGTGCTAGGTTTGGGGACAGGGTAAACATTCAGTACTTC
TRBV12-5,.,.,TRBJ2-3,CASGYGAADTQYF,TGTGCTAGTGGCTATGGGGCAGCAGATACGCAGTATTTT
TRBV28,few,.,TRBJ2-5,CASSLLSGVLEETQYF,TGTGCCAGCAGTTTATTATCAGGGGTTCTCGAAGAGACCCAGTACTTC
TRBV14,few,.,TRBJ2-7,CASSQVNGYEQYF,TGTGCCAGCAGCCAAGTGAACGGCTACGAGCAGTACTTC
TRBV4-2,.,TRBD1,TRBJ2-7,CASSQGMEGQGIYEQYF,TGTGCCAGCAGCCAAGGGATGGAAGGACAGGGGATCTACGAGCAGTACTTC
TRBV7-4,.,.,TRBJ1-2,CASSFSPIYGYTF,TGTGCCAGCAGCTTTAGTCCTATCTATGGCTACACCTTC
TRBV6-5,.,.,TRBJ1-1,CASWVVRGTEAFF,TGTGCCAGTTGGGTGGTCCGGGGCACTGAAGCTTTCTTT
TRBV28,.,.,TRBJ1-5,CASSLEDSHYQPQHF,TGTGCCAGCAGTTTAGAGGACAGCCACTATCAGCCCCAGCATTTT
TRBV28,many,.,TRBJ1-1,CASSSARHPKNTEAFF,TGTGCCAGCAGCTCCGCACGGCACCCGAAGAACACTGAAGCTTTCTTT
TRBV6-2/TRBV6-3,.,TRBD1,TRBJ1-6,CASSYDRGSSSYNSPLHF,TGTGCCAGCAGTTACGACAGGGGGTCGAGCTCCTATAATTCACCCCTCCACTTT
TRBV29-1,.,TRBD1,TRBJ2-4,CSGWGQGHIQYF,TGCAGCGGGTGGGGACAGGGACACATTCAGTACTTC
TRBV2,few,.,TRBJ1-4,CASSRISAGIEDNEKLFF,TGTGCCAGCAGTAGAATATCGGCGGGAATAGAAGACAATGAAAAACTGTTTTTT
TRBV6-5,few,.,TRBJ2-3,CASSYVSGTDTQYF,TGTGCCAGCAGTTACGTATCTGGCACAGATACGCAGTATTTT
TRBV2,.,TRBD2,TRBJ2-3,CASRGLAGGTDTQYF,TGTGCCAGCAGGGGACTAGCGGGGGGCACAGATACGCAGTATTTT
TRBV7-9,few,TRBD1,TRBJ2-6,CASSYRTGPEGANVLTF,TGTGCCAGCAGCTACAGGACAGGCCCGGAGGGGGCCAACGTCCTGACTTTC
TRBV2,.,.,TRBJ2-7,CASNKWENEQYF,TGTGCCAGCAACAAATGGGAAAACGAGCAGTACTTC
TRBV19,.,.,TRBJ2-3,CASRPGTDTQYF,TGTGCCAGTAGGCCTGGCACAGATACGCAGTATTTT
TRBV6-2/TRBV6-3,.,.,TRBJ1-5,CASRTLRTGNLTQHF,TGTGCCAGCAGAACCTTGAGGACGGGAAATTTGACCCAGCATTTT
TRBV24-1,.,.,TRBJ2-3,CATSDLGGRQGDSTDTQYF,TGTGCCACCAGTGATCTGGGAGGCAGGCAGGGGGATTCTACAGATACGCAGTATTTT
TRBV2,.,.,TRBJ1-5,CASIGTEYSNQPQHF,TGTGCCAGCATAGGGACGGAGTATAGCAATCAGCCCCAGCATTTT
TRBV28,few,.,TRBJ1-1,CASSSRGPYTEAFF,TGTGCCAGCAGTTCCAGGGGACCCTACACTGAAGCTTTCTTT
TRBV7-2,.,.,TRBJ2-3,CASSSAVWTDTQYF,TGTGCCAGCAGCTCAGCGGTATGGACAGATACGCAGTATTTT
TRBV29-1,few,TRBD1,TRBJ2-7,CSVEGAPGQGFYEQYF,TGCAGCGTTGAGGGGGCGCCGGGACAGGGTTTCTACGAGCAGTACTTC
TRBV7-6,many,.,TRBJ2-5,CASSLEPGQETQYF,TGTGCCAGCAGCTTAGAGCCAGGCCAAGAGACCCAGTACTTC
TRBV14,few,.,TRBJ2-7,CASSQGATYEQYF,TGTGCCAGCAGCCAAGGGGCTACCTACGAGCAGTACTTC
TRBV27,.,.,TRBJ2-3,CASIRSRTTDTQYF,TGTGCCAGCATTCGGTCCCGGACCACAGATACGCAGTATTTT
TRBV7-2,many,.,TRBJ1-4,CASSLNAGATNEKLFF,TGTGCCAGCAGCTTAAACGCAGGGGCGACTAATGAAAAACTGTTTTTT